This T cell receptor (beta chain) was recorded in a study of blood T cell repertoires in COVID-19. Background on the study: Samples of COVID-19 (acute and convalescent) were obtained from the United States, Italy and Spain. Sample material is recorded as cDNA or gDNA derived from T cells, B-cell-depleted T cells, or PBMCs.

Methods used by the authors: Amplifying reference gene primers gave estimates of nucleated cell counts. This table comes from immunoSEQ multiplex PCR, and its TCRdb copy is limited to in-frame clones, with some not included. That table furnishes V, J and clone size, whereas the DNA furnished D and trimming. This sample has roughly 74,000 clones, with approximately 84% found just once. The material sequenced was peripheral blood. The receptor was derived from a man between 65 and 79 years old with acute or convalescent COVID-19.

The DNA of the CDR3 is TGCGCCAGCAGCCAAGGGCAGCGCCGCGAGCAGTACTTC. The encoded protein is CASSQGQRREQYF. The J gene is TRBJ2-7, the V gene TRBV4-3; D gene uncertain. CDR3 length: 13 amino acids. Trimming removed 1 base from V and 6 bases from J, with 10 bases in between. From germline, CDR1 is LGHNA and CDR2 YSLEER.